These 21 T cell receptor beta chains were sequenced from one sample in a study of shared clonotypes between healthy human individuals. Some clones are missing from TCRdb's copy, which holds only in-frame ones; the method was immunoSEQ multiplex PCR. The sample comprises approximately 1,500,000 clones, roughly 97% of which are singletons, and roughly 1.2% rests with the top ten. The sample was naive CD4+ T cells sorted from blood. Subset here: CD45RA+ positively selected. These receptors all come from a man aged 25-40 years in good health.

The V gene is TRBV2, the J gene TRBJ1-1, with D perhaps TRBD1 (5 bases). V was clipped by 4 bases and J by 11 bases, with 20 bases between them. Germline V gene data show CDR1 as SNHLY and CDR2 as FYNNEI. CDR3 length: 14 residues. CDR3 amino acids: CASSALSQSGRAFF. Here the CDR3 DNA reads TGTGCCAGCAGTGCTCTATCCCAGTCAGGGAGGGCTTTCTTT.

The rearrangement joins TRBV7-2 to TRBJ1-5; D gene unclear. The V gene's germline CDR1 is SGHTA and CDR2 FQGNSA. The V and J ends lost 5 bases and 0 bases respectively, with 2 bases between them. This CDR3 has 12 amino acids. CDR3 region: CASSASNQPQHF. CDR3 DNA sequence: TGTGCCAGCAGCGCTAGCAATCAGCCCCAGCATTTT.

The gene calls are TRBV6-5 and TRBJ2-1, with 13 nucleotides matching TRBD2. Trimming at V came to 6 bases and at J to 9 bases, leaving 5 bases not matched to a gene. CDR1 and CDR2 (germline): MNHEY, SVGAGI. The CDR3 spans 14 residues. This CDR3 is CASSRTSGSREQFF. As DNA, the CDR3 is TGTGCCAGCAGCCGGACTAGCGGGAGTCGTGAGCAGTTCTTC.

V and J are TRBV2 and TRBJ1-2; D may be TRBD1 (5 bases). V was trimmed by 4 bases and J by 3 bases, leaving 12 bases between them. This CDR3 comprises 14 residues. Germline-derived CDR1 and CDR2 are SNHLY and FYNNEI. CDR3 residues: CASSGTREYYGYTF. CDR3 in DNA: TGTGCCAGCAGTGGCACCAGGGAATACTATGGCTACACCTTC.

V gene TRBV5-4 combines with J gene TRBJ1-5; 7 bases line up with TRBD1. From germline, CDR1 is SGHNT and CDR2 YYREEE (reference sequence). This CDR3 has 15 amino acids. J gave up 3 bases and V 4 bases, and 7 bases lay outside the gene matches. The CDR3 region is CASSPGTELNQPQHF. The CDR3 DNA reads as TGTGCCAGCAGCCCCGGGACAGAACTCAATCAGCCCCAGCATTTT.

This chain joins TRBV6-1 and TRBJ2-7; TRBD2 agrees at 9 bases. CDR3 length equals 13 residues. CDR1 and CDR2 from the germline V gene are MNHNS and SASEGT. With 8 bases clipped from V and 4 bases from J, the junction kept 6 bases outside the gene matches. DNA for the CDR3: TGTGCCAGCGCGACTAGCGGAAATTACGAGCAGTACTTC. It encodes CASATSGNYEQYF.

The chain joins TRBV9 to TRBJ2-1; either TRBD1 or TRBD2 may fit D (6 bases each). Trimming shortened V by 3 bases and J by 8 bases, and 12 bases separated the two germline ends. The CDR3 has 13 residues. CDR1 and CDR2 from the germline V gene are SGDLS and YYNGEE. This CDR3 reads CASSAPGAYEQFF. CDR3 DNA sequence: TGTGCCAGCAGCGCCCCGGGGGCGTATGAGCAGTTCTTC.

The J gene is TRBJ1-3, the V gene TRBV7-6; a weak D match, TRBD1 (5 bases). The V end lost 5 bases, the J end lost 0 bases, and 20 bases lay between the germline ends. The germline CDR1 and CDR2 sequences are SGHVS and FNYEAQ. CDR3 length: 18 residues. CDR3 loop: CASSPIALSGTSGNTIYF. The CDR3 DNA is TGTGCCAGCAGCCCCATTGCCCTTTCCGGGACCTCTGGAAACACCATATATTTT.

The chain links TRBV29-1 to TRBJ2-5; 10 bases line up with TRBD1. The CDR3 spans 14 residues. Germline CDR1 reads SQVTM; CDR2 reads ANQGSEA. Trimming took 3 bases from V and 0 from J; bases not matched to a gene: 1. DNA for the CDR3: TGCAGCGTTGAGGGACAGGGGCACCAAGAGACCCAGTACTTC. Amino acid sequence: CSVEGQGHQETQYF. The variable domain in full, completed from reference TRBV29-1 and TRBJ2-5, reads SAVISQKPSRDICQRGTSLTIQCQVDSQVTMMFWYRQQPGQSLTLIATANQGSEATYESGFVIDKFPISRPNLTFSTLTVSNMSPEDSSIYLCSVEGQGHQETQYFGPGTRLLVL.

The gene calls are TRBV28 and TRBJ1-1; D is uncertain. Germline CDR1 MDHEN, CDR2 SYDVKM. This CDR3 is 16 amino acids long. Trimming removed 5 bases from V and 7 bases from J, with 23 bases in between. CDR3 sequence (DNA): TGTGCCAGCAGTCCTCCCTACATAACGGGCGTCCTTGAAGCTTTCTTT. Encoded protein: CASSPPYITGVLEAFF.

J is TRBJ2-2 and V is TRBV6-1; 9 bases are shared with TRBD2. With V trimmed by 3 bases and J by 5 bases, 7 bases remained unmatched. The CDR3 is 16 amino acids. Germline V gene lookup returns CDR1 MNHNS and CDR2 SASEGT. The CDR3 DNA follows: TGTGCCAGCAGTGACGGAGTAGCGGGAGTGACCGGGGAGCTGTTTTTT. This codes for CASSDGVAGVTGELFF.

The V call is TRBV27, the J call TRBJ2-5; TRBD1 is a possible D gene (6 bases). Trimming took 3 bases from V and 3 from J, leaving 8 bases between them. The CDR3 contains 13 residues. Per the germline V gene, CDR1 is MNHEY and CDR2 is SMNVEV (reference sequence). The chain's CDR3 is CASSFRTEETQYF. The CDR3 DNA is TGTGCCAGCAGTTTCCGGACAGAAGAGACCCAGTACTTC.

This clone was seen a single time. The V and J genes are TRBV9 and TRBJ1-1; D gene unclear. CDR3 size: 15 residues. The germline V and J ends were trimmed by 0 bases and 0 bases, with 9 bases remaining between them. Germline V gives CDR1 SGDLS, CDR2 YYNGEE. The CDR3 loop reads CASSVVPGMNTEAFF. Written as DNA, the CDR3 is TGTGCCAGCAGCGTAGTACCAGGTATGAACACTGAAGCTTTCTTT.

For this clone: Other DNA sequences in this sample translate to the same CDR3. This chain links TRBV18 with TRBJ2-7; 15 nucleotides line up with TRBD2. Germline trimming cut 3 bases from V and 6 bases from J; bases unmatched to any gene: 3. Germline V gives CDR1 KGHSH, CDR2 LQKENI. The CDR3 totals 15 residues. The CDR3 region has the DNA TGTGCCAGCTCACCTCCGGGACTAGCGGGAGGCGAGCAGTACTTC. Encoded protein: CASSPPGLAGGEQYF.

The chain recombines TRBV21-1 with TRBJ2-7. TRBV21-1 is recorded as a pseudogene. The CDR3 is made up of 15 amino acids. The CDR3 is CASPSETGPSYEQYF. The CDR3 DNA is TGTGCCAGCCCCAGTGAAACCGGGCCCTCCTACGAGCAGTACTTC.

The rearrangement uses TRBV30 and TRBJ1-1, with D hard to call. Germline loops: CDR1 GTSNPN, CDR2 SVGIG (reference sequence). Trimming removed 1 base at V and 0 bases at J, with 12 bases between. The CDR3 length is 15 residues. DNA for the CDR3: TGTGCCTGGAGTGGGTCCAGGATGATGAACACTGAAGCTTTCTTT. Amino acid sequence: CAWSGSRMMNTEAFF.

The chain recombines TRBV29-1 with TRBJ2-1; D is uncertain. The CDR3 runs 9 residues. Germline-derived CDR1 and CDR2 are SQVTM and ANQGSEA. V lost 2 bases, J lost 8 bases, and 1 base lay in between. The CDR3: CSVEYEQFF. CDR3 DNA sequence: TGCAGCGTTGAATATGAGCAGTTCTTC.

This chain uses TRBV5-1 with TRBJ1-1; D is unclear. CDR3 length: 14 residues. Germline loops: CDR1 SGHRS, CDR2 YFSETQ. V lost 6 bases to trimming and J lost 3 bases, with 15 bases between them. CDR3 loop: CASTPGPLDTEAFF. The CDR3 DNA sequence: TGCGCCAGCACCCCGGGTCCCTTGGACACTGAAGCTTTCTTT.

The chain is built from TRBV28 and TRBJ2-2, with unresolved D. The CDR3 loop spans 15 amino acids. CDR1 MDHEN and CDR2 SYDVKM come from the germline V gene. V lost 2 bases, J lost 1 base, and 8 bases lay in between. CDR3 in amino acids: CASSLVQRNTGELFF. The CDR3 nucleotides read TGTGCCAGCAGTTTAGTTCAGAGGAACACCGGGGAGCTGTTTTTT.

The chain is built from TRBV10-2 and TRBJ2-7; D gene uncertain. Looked up from germline, CDR1 is WSHSY and CDR2 is SAAADI. This CDR3 region has 11 residues. Trimming left V 7 bases short and J 1 base short, with 5 bases between. The chain's CDR3 is CASTPSYEQYF. CDR3 nucleotide sequence: TGCGCCAGCACGCCTTCCTACGAGCAGTACTTC.

The chain recombines TRBV28 with TRBJ1-2, with D tentatively TRBD1 (5 bases). Trimming stripped 7 bases from V and 0 bases from J, with 9 bases between. Germline V lookup: CDR1 MDHEN, CDR2 SYDVKM. This CDR3 contains 13 residues. The CDR3 coding sequence is TGTGCCAGCATCGGGGCAGCTAACTATGGCTACACCTTC. This gives the protein CASIGAANYGYTF.